This T cell receptor (beta chain) emerged from a study of T cell repertoires in cytomegalovirus infection. The overall study: CMV epitopes that were recently identified and HLA-C-restricted were used alongside well-studied HLA-B-restricted ones. Signatures in public TCR beta sequences pointed to both CMV infection and matching HLA type.

Looked up from germline, CDR1 is SGHVS and CDR2 is FQNEAQ. V lost 5 bases to trimming and J lost 5 bases, with 12 bases between them. The CDR3 loop spans 13 amino acids. This clonotype has a count of ten or more. Its antigen is currently unknown. TCRdb redid the calling of the reads with MiXCR, one entry per CDR3 protein. The sample lists about 770,000 distinct CDR3 sequences, 25% to 30% occurring once. Study-wide findings and caveats: Ex vivo, HLA-C-restricted CMV-specific TCR beta clonotypes prevailed over the rest of the response. Cumulated frequencies of public TCR beta families served to identify carriers of CMV plus the relevant HLA.

The clonotype comes from a human donor in good health (CMV status not recorded). Some clones in this sample may be carry-over from other donors' samples. The V call is TRBV7-8, the J call TRBJ2-5; D gene uncertain. Here the sequenced sample was cultured CD8+ T cells from PBMCs, taken from culture after CMV antigen stimulation. CDR3 sequence (DNA): TGTGCCAGCAGCCCCTCCATTTCGGAGACCCAGTACTTC. Translation: CASSPSISETQYF.